The clone carrying this T cell receptor beta chain was picked up a small number of times. Its antigen is not identified. TCRdb ran MiXCR on the 5' RACE reads and lists one entry per CDR3 protein. The sample lists about 240,000 distinct CDR3 sequences, about 7% occurring once. This sample was included in a study of T cells after yellow fever vaccination. Study-wide results and caveats: Researchers report a weaker secondary response that nonetheless peaked faster, day 5 versus 15.

Trimming removed 1 base at V and 0 bases at J, with 6 bases between. CDR3 length equals 13 residues. Per germline, CDR1 SQVTM and CDR2 ANQGSEA. The V call is TRBV29-1, the J call TRBJ1-1; D is uncertain. Source: CD4+ T cells sorted from PBMCs, taken 15 days after the yellow fever booster vaccination. The receptor was isolated from a man aged 25-45 years who received the YFV17D yellow fever vaccine. This chain's CDR3 is CSVEGRLNTEAFF. As DNA, the CDR3 is TGCAGCGTTGAAGGCAGATTGAACACTGAAGCTTTCTTT. The full variable domain, completed using reference TRBV29-1 and TRBJ1-1, is SAVISQKPSRDICQRGTSLTIQCQVDSQVTMMFWYRQQPGQSLTLIATANQGSEATYESGFVIDKFPISRPNLTFSTLTVSNMSPEDSSIYLCSVEGRLNTEAFFGQGTRLTVV.